Only a few counts were recorded for the clone carrying this T cell receptor (beta chain). Its target is unknown. The source of the sample is a study of cytomegalovirus exposure and HLA in healthy donors. Study results and limitations: Analysis performed later found over 15,000 TCR beta sequences associated with HLA alleles at 0.05 false discovery rate.

PCR involved 60 Vbeta and 13 Jbeta primers. Libraries were prepared by immunoSEQ multiplex PCR; TCRdb keeps only in-frame clonotypes and omits some of them. The sample shows around 130,000 clones, 75% to 90% of them seen only once. V lost 1 base to trimming and J lost 1 base, with 10 bases between them. CDR3 length: 15 residues. The germline V gene has CDR1 SEHNR and CDR2 FQNEAQ (reference sequence). The TCR was taken from a female donor in good health and CMV-seronegative. The V and J genes are TRBV7-9 and TRBJ1-1, with D tentatively TRBD1 (6 bases). What was sequenced was PBMCs. As DNA, the CDR3 is TGTGCCAGCAGCTTAGAAGGGACACCGAACACTGAAGCTTTCTTT. The encoded protein is CASSLEGTPNTEAFF.